One and the same sample provided the 8 T cell receptor beta chains below, sequenced in a study of T cell responses to AZD1222 COVID-19 vaccine. Profiling relied on immunoSEQ multiplex PCR, and the TCRdb table lists in-frame clones only, not all of them. The table includes 200,000 to 300,000 clones, roughly 93% detected once. Material: peripheral blood, obtained on day 0 of AZD1222 vaccination. The receptors shown here come from an adult in good health.

The chain couples TRBV2 to TRBJ1-1, with 10 bases that match TRBD1. Germline values: CDR1 SNHLY, CDR2 FYNNEI. The length of the CDR3 is 14 residues. The junction had 3 bases not matched to a gene; V was cut back by 6 bases and J by 2 bases. CDR3 nucleotides: TGTGCCAGCAGGAGACAGGGGGCAAACACTGAAGCTTTCTTT. This encodes CASRRQGANTEAFF.

CDR3 sequence: CASSLGSSGEQYF. The CDR3 DNA reads as TGCGCCAGCAGCTTGGGTAGTTCTGGGGAGCAGTACTTC. The J gene is TRBJ2-7, the V gene TRBV5-1; D remains ambiguous. The V gene's germline CDR1 is SGHRS and CDR2 YFSETQ. The CDR3 consists of 13 residues. The V end was cut by 0 bases, the J end by 7 bases, with 11 bases between.

The chain uses TRBV6-5 and TRBJ2-7; 11 nucleotides align to TRBD2. This CDR3 has 15 residues. The J segment lost 5 bases and the V segment lost 5 bases, leaving 8 bases of the junction unmatched. The germline CDR1 and CDR2 sequences are MNHEY and SVGAGI. CDR3 protein: CASSLTSGSFNEQYF. DNA for the CDR3: TGTGCCAGCAGTCTTACTAGCGGGAGTTTCAACGAGCAGTACTTC.

A single count supports this clone. CDR3 coding DNA: TGTGCCAGCAGCTCCCGGGCCCGGGGTGGGGGCTACACCTTC. This sequence encodes CASSSRARGGGYTF. The chain couples TRBV11-2 to TRBJ1-2; no reliable D call. The CDR3 is 14 amino acids. Germline assignment: CDR1 SGHAT and CDR2 FQNNGV. Trimming pared 4 bases from V and 8 bases from J, leaving 17 bases between.

The chain is built from TRBV4-1 and TRBJ1-3, with D maybe TRBD1 (6 bases). CDR3 size: 14 residues. Germline V gene data show CDR1 as MGHRA and CDR2 as YSYEKL. V was shortened by 0 bases and J by 7 bases, with 10 bases between the two germline ends. As DNA, the CDR3 is TGCGCCAGCAGCCAAGATCAAAGGGGGAACACCATATATTTT. This encodes CASSQDQRGNTIYF.

The V and J genes are TRBV5-1 and TRBJ1-6; D not certain. The V end lost 2 bases, the J end lost 1 base, and 7 bases lay between the germline ends. The CDR3 is 15 amino acids. CDR1 is SGHRS, CDR2 YFSETQ, per germline. CDR3 loop: CASSFQGSYNSPLHF. The CDR3 DNA reads as TGCGCCAGCAGCTTTCAAGGGTCCTATAATTCACCCCTCCACTTT.

This clone has a single count. The chain joins TRBV19 to TRBJ2-5; D ambiguous. CDR3 length: 14 amino acids. Germline loops: CDR1 LNHDA, CDR2 SQIVND (reference sequence). The ends were cut back, 4 bases at V and 4 bases at J, with 13 bases in the middle. As DNA, the CDR3 is TGTGCCAGTAGTAGAATTTACAGTAGAGAGACCCAGTACTTC. Residues: CASSRIYSRETQYF.

A single count supports this clone. This chain joins TRBV28 and TRBJ1-1; D remains unclear. The ends were cut back, 4 bases at V and 3 bases at J, with 15 bases in the middle. This CDR3 region has 15 residues. CDR1 is MDHEN and CDR2 is SYDVKM in the germline V gene. The CDR3 sequence: CASSSPGGKDTEAFF. CDR3 bases: TGTGCCAGCAGTTCCCCAGGTGGAAAGGACACTGAAGCTTTCTTT. Using reference TRBV28 and TRBJ1-1 for the parts outside the CDR3, the full variable domain is DVKVTQSSRYLVKRTGEKVFLECVQDMDHENMFWYRQDPGLGLRLIYFSYDVKMKEKGDIPEGYSVSREKKERFSLILESASTNQTSMYLCASSSPGGKDTEAFFGQGTRLTVV.